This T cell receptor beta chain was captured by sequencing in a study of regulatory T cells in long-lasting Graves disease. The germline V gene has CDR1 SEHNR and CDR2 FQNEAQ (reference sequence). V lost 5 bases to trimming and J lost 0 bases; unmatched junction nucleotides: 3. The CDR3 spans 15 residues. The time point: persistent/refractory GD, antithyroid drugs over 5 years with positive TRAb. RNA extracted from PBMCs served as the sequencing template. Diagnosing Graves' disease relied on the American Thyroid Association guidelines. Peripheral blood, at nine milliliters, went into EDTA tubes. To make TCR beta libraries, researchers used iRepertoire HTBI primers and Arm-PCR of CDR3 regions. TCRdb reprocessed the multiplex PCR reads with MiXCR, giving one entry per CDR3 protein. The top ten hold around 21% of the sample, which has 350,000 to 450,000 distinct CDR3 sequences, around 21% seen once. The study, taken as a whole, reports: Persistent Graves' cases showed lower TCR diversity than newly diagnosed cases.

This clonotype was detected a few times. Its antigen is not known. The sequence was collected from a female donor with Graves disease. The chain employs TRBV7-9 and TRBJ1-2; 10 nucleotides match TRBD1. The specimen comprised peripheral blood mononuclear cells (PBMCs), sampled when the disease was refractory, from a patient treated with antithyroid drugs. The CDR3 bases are TGTGCCAGCAGCCGGACAGGGGGAGCTAACTATGGCTACACCTTC. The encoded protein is CASSRTGGANYGYTF.